Shown below are 21 T cell receptor beta chains from a single sample sequenced in a study of siplizumab effects on memory and regulatory T cells. Using immunoSEQ multiplex PCR, the repertoire was profiled, and TCRdb retains in-frame clones only, with some absent. This table holds 90,000 to 140,000 clones, around 93% found once. The sequenced sample consisted of CD4+ T cells sorted from blood. These receptors were obtained from a human donor in good health.

The genes are TRBV7-9 and TRBJ2-7; 9 positions match TRBD1. The CDR3 length is 16 residues. Germline CDR1 and CDR2: SEHNR and FQNEAQ (reference sequence). V shed 1 base, J shed 4 bases, and the junction held 8 bases outside the gene matches. The CDR3 loop is CASSLVTGGFGYEQYF. CDR3 DNA: TGTGCCAGCAGCTTAGTCACAGGGGGCTTTGGGTACGAGCAGTACTTC.

The V call is TRBV6-5, the J call TRBJ2-7, with D possibly TRBD2 on 6 matching bases. Germline V lookup: CDR1 MNHEY, CDR2 SVGAGI. CDR3 length: 14 residues. V dropped 2 bases and J dropped 1 base, with 9 bases sitting between them. DNA for the CDR3: TGTGCCAGCAGTTACGCCGGGACTTCCTACGAGCAGTACTTC. It is translated as CASSYAGTSYEQYF.

This chain links TRBV18 with TRBJ1-4, with 7 bases fitting TRBD1. The CDR3 spans 15 residues. Germline V lookup: CDR1 KGHSH, CDR2 LQKENI. V dropped 3 bases and J dropped 7; count of bases not matched to a gene: 8. Here the CDR3 DNA reads TGTGCCAGCTCACCGGAGGGACAGCTTTCTGAAAAACTGTTTTTT. This encodes CASSPEGQLSEKLFF.

V gene TRBV7-2 combines with J gene TRBJ2-1, with 13 bases fitting TRBD2. Germline CDR1 SGHTA, CDR2 FQGNSA. The CDR3 has 16 residues. Trimming at V came to 5 bases and at J to 8 bases, leaving 9 bases not matched to a gene. The CDR3 sequence: CASSLRTSGSFDEQFF. As DNA, the CDR3 is TGTGCCAGCAGCCTTCGGACTAGCGGGAGTTTTGATGAGCAGTTCTTC.

The chain carries TRBV5-6 and TRBJ2-7; either TRBD1 or TRBD2 may fit D (5 bases each). The CDR3 contains 14 residues. From germline, CDR1 is SGHDT and CDR2 YYEEEE. The germline V and J ends were trimmed by 0 bases and 2 bases, with 9 bases remaining between them. In DNA, the CDR3 is TGTGCCAGCAGCTTGGGCCAGGGACCCTACGAGCAGTACTTC. Protein product: CASSLGQGPYEQYF.

The V gene is TRBV9, the J gene TRBJ1-1; D uncertain. The CDR3 covers 13 residues. Germline CDR1 SGDLS, CDR2 YYNGEE. The ends were cut back, 0 bases at V and 4 bases at J, with 7 bases in the middle. CDR3 in DNA: TGTGCCAGCAGCGTAGAGGAGGGCACTGAAGCTTTCTTT. This sequence encodes CASSVEEGTEAFF. The full variable domain, with the rest looked up from reference TRBV9 and TRBJ1-1, is DSGVTQTPKHLITATGQRVTLRCSPRSGDLSVYWYQQSLDQGLQFLIQYYNGEERAKGNILERFSAQQFPDLHSELNLSSLELGDSALYFCASSVEEGTEAFFGQGTRLTVV.

This clone has a single count. The V and J genes are TRBV7-6 and TRBJ1-2, with TRBD1 identical over 7 bases. The junction had 7 bases not matched to a gene; V was cut back by 5 bases and J by 4 bases. Germline assignment: CDR1 SGHVS and CDR2 FNYEAQ. The CDR3 consists of 14 residues. This chain's CDR3 is CASSKTGEAYGYTF. In DNA, the CDR3 is TGTGCCAGCAGCAAAACAGGGGAAGCCTATGGCTACACCTTC.

V gene TRBV7-2 combines with J gene TRBJ2-7, with 9 nucleotides matching TRBD1. Germline CDR1 SGHTA, CDR2 FQGNSA. CDR3 length: 16 residues. The trim removed 2 bases at V and 5 bases at J, leaving 10 bases unmatched. CDR3 region: CASSLWVGTGPHEQYF. The CDR3 region has the DNA TGTGCCAGCAGCTTATGGGTAGGGACAGGGCCCCACGAGCAGTACTTC.

The genes are TRBV28 and TRBJ2-7, with 9 bases matching TRBD1. V gave up 3 bases and J gave up 5 bases; unmatched junction bases: 11. CDR3 size: 16 residues. CDR1 and CDR2 from the germline V gene are MDHEN and SYDVKM. The CDR3 sequence: CASSLIRDRAPNEQYF. The CDR3 DNA reads TGTGCCAGCAGTTTGATCCGGGACAGGGCCCCCAACGAGCAGTACTTC.

The sample holds one count of this clone. CDR3 loop: CASSEGGSSYEQYF. The CDR3 DNA reads TGTGCCAGCAGTGAAGGGGGGTCCTCCTACGAGCAGTACTTC. The chain joins TRBV6-4 to TRBJ2-7, with D perhaps matching TRBD1 or TRBD2 (6 bases each). V shed 3 bases and J shed 0 bases, with 9 bases lying between them. The CDR3 consists of 14 residues. Germline V CDR1 and CDR2: MRHNA, SNTAGT.

This chain connects TRBV9 to TRBJ2-1, with 10 bases matching TRBD2. The CDR3 runs to 15 residues. Per the germline V gene, CDR1 is SGDLS and CDR2 is YYNGEE. V was pared by 0 bases and J by 4 bases, with 1 base of the junction left unmatched. The CDR3 here is CASSVVAGGYNEQFF. CDR3 DNA sequence: TGTGCCAGCAGCGTAGTAGCGGGAGGTTACAATGAGCAGTTCTTC.

The CDR3 DNA reads as TGTGCCAGCAGATTTAACCGGGACTTGGGTCCCCTCCACTTT. Its translation is CASRFNRDLGPLHF. V gene TRBV6-1 combines with J gene TRBJ1-6; D might be TRBD1 (5 bases). Between the trimmed V and J ends, which lost 6 bases and 13 bases, there was a span of 19 bases. Germline V gives CDR1 MNHNS, CDR2 SASEGT. This CDR3 contains 14 residues.

This chain uses TRBV21-1 with TRBJ2-1; the D call in the table, TRBD1, was not verified against the DNA. TRBV21-1 is designated a pseudogene. CDR3 size: 19 residues. CDR3 protein: CASSKEDLWTGVTYNEQFF. The CDR3 DNA is TGTGCCAGCAGCAAAGAGGACCTCTGGACAGGGGTCACCTACAATGAGCAGTTCTTC.

The gene calls are TRBV7-9 and TRBJ1-4, with D unclear. V was trimmed by 3 bases and J by 8 bases, leaving 10 bases between them. CDR1 and CDR2 (germline): SEHNR, FQNEAQ (reference sequence). The CDR3 loop spans 13 amino acids. CDR3 in amino acids: CASSFGVREKLFF. In DNA form, the CDR3 reads TGTGCCAGCAGCTTTGGGGTGAGGGAAAAACTGTTTTTT. Variable domain in full (rest from reference TRBV7-9 and TRBJ1-4): DTGVSQNPRHKITKRGQNVTFRCDPISEHNRLYWYRQTLGQGPEFLTYFQNEAQLEKSRLLSDRFSAERPKGSFSTLEIQRTEQGDSAMYLCASSFGVREKLFFGSGTQLSVL.

The chain employs TRBV4-1 and TRBJ2-7, with unresolved D. This CDR3 spans 16 amino acids. Germline V CDR1 and CDR2: MGHRA, YSYEKL. Trimming took off 1 base at V and 2 bases at J, with 15 bases between the two ends. The CDR3 spells CASSQGGGVSTYEQYF. In nucleotides, the CDR3 is TGCGCCAGCAGCCAAGGAGGTGGTGTCAGTACCTACGAGCAGTACTTC.

The gene calls are TRBV30 and TRBJ1-2; D possibly corresponds to TRBD1 (6 bases). Germline assignment: CDR1 GTSNPN and CDR2 SVGIG (reference sequence). The V gene lost 1 base and the J gene lost 13 bases, with 13 bases spanning the gap. The CDR3 runs 11 residues. The CDR3: CAWSDRTVPTF. CDR3 DNA: TGTGCCTGGAGTGACAGGACAGTCCCCACCTTC. The whole variable domain, filled in from reference TRBV30 and TRBJ1-2, reads SQTIHQWPATLVQPVGSPLSLECTVEGTSNPNLYWYRQAAGRGLQLLFYSVGIGQISSEVPQNLSASRPQDRQFILSSKKLLLSDSGFYLCAWSDRTVPTFGSGTRLTVV.

The rearrangement joins TRBV5-1 to TRBJ2-1, with no clear D. The CDR3 sequence is 15 residues long. Germline-derived CDR1 and CDR2 are SGHRS and YFSETQ. V was pared by 0 bases and J by 0 bases, with 7 bases between. CDR3 nucleotides: TGCGCCAGCAGCTTGGTTATGGACTCCTACAATGAGCAGTTCTTC. It translates to CASSLVMDSYNEQFF.

This clone was seen a handful of times. The chain couples TRBV10-2 to TRBJ1-6; possible D gene TRBD1, 5 bases. Germline values: CDR1 WSHSY, CDR2 SAAADI. V shed 4 bases and J shed 8 bases, with 9 bases lying between them. The CDR3 loop spans 13 amino acids. The CDR3 reads CASSGTGDSPLHF. DNA of the CDR3: TGCGCCAGCAGTGGGACGGGGGATTCACCCCTCCACTTT.

The gene calls are TRBV5-5 and TRBJ2-2; D gene ambiguous. The germline CDR1 and CDR2 sequences are SGHKS and YYEKEE (reference sequence). This CDR3 is built from 16 residues. V was trimmed by 4 bases and J by 2 bases, leaving 15 bases between them. This CDR3 is CASSPGELGNTGELFF. The CDR3, as DNA: TGTGCCAGCAGCCCTGGAGAATTGGGTAACACCGGGGAGCTGTTTTTT.

V gene TRBV7-8 combines with J gene TRBJ2-1, with 7 bases that match TRBD2. The CDR3 loop spans 15 amino acids. Germline CDR1 is SGHVS and CDR2 is FQNEAQ. V lost 5 bases to trimming and J lost 8 bases; unmatched junction nucleotides: 12. CDR3 nucleotides: TGTGCCAGCAGCCAAAGCGGGCTAGCGGCCCATGAGCAGTTCTTC. Its protein product is CASSQSGLAAHEQFF.

The V gene is TRBV5-6, the J gene TRBJ2-2; D unclear. Germline CDR1 is SGHDT and CDR2 is YYEEEE. The CDR3 consists of 13 residues. V was clipped by 2 bases and J by 5 bases, with 7 bases between them. CDR3 sequence (DNA): TGTGCCAGCAGCTTAAGGGTTACCGGGGAGCTGTTTTTT. Its translation: CASSLRVTGELFF.